The 5 T cell receptor beta chains below were found in one sample sequenced in a study of early T cells in non-severe SARS-CoV-2 infection. A single record per CDR3 protein comes from TCRdb applying MiXCR to the 5' RACE reads. The sample holds around 50,000 distinct CDR3 sequences, around 10% seen once. The sample consisted of whole blood. The receptors originated from an adult who was a healthcare worker with PCR-confirmed SARS-CoV-2 infection or an uninfected control (not recorded which).

This clonotype was picked up a small number of times. The V gene is TRBV20-1, the J gene TRBJ2-2, with D unresolved. Germline CDR1 DFQATT, CDR2 SNEGSKA (reference sequence). V was shortened by 3 bases and J by 1 base, with 9 bases between the two germline ends. The CDR3 has 14 amino acids. This CDR3 reads CSASGPKNTGELFF. As DNA, the CDR3 is TGCAGTGCTAGCGGGCCCAAGAACACCGGGGAGCTGTTTTTT.

Ten or more counts support this clonotype. The chain has TRBV20-1 and TRBJ2-3; TRBD2 aligns across 7 bases. The ends lost 0 bases at V and 4 bases at J; junction bases unmatched: 7. CDR1 and CDR2 from the germline V gene are DFQATT and SNEGSKA (reference sequence). The CDR3 is 15 residues long. This CDR3 reads CSARETAGYSDTQYF. CDR3 nucleotide sequence: TGCAGTGCTAGAGAAACAGCGGGGTACTCAGATACGCAGTATTTT.

This clonotype was seen many times. The chain has TRBV28 and TRBJ2-5, with 7 nucleotides matching TRBD1. V shed 5 bases and J 4 bases; nucleotides not matched to a gene: 7. CDR1 MDHEN and CDR2 SYDVKM come from the germline V gene. This CDR3 has 14 amino acids. DNA for the CDR3: TGTGCCAGCAGTATACAGGGGATAAGAGAGACCCAGTACTTC. It encodes CASSIQGIRETQYF. Full variable domain (outside the CDR3, taken from reference TRBV28 and TRBJ2-5): DVKVTQSSRYLVKRTGEKVFLECVQDMDHENMFWYRQDPGLGLRLIYFSYDVKMKEKGDIPEGYSVSREKKERFSLILESASTNQTSMYLCASSIQGIRETQYFGPGTRLLVL.

This clonotype was detected only a few times. This chain uses TRBV19 with TRBJ2-7; TRBD1 might be the D (5 bases). The germline V gene has CDR1 LNHDA and CDR2 SQIVND (reference sequence). CDR3 length: 14 amino acids. The germline V and J ends were trimmed by 6 bases and 1 base, with 13 bases remaining between them. The CDR3 region is CASRKQELSYEQYF. For the CDR3, the DNA is TGTGCCAGTAGGAAACAGGAGCTATCCTACGAGCAGTACTTC.

The sample holds a few counts of this clonotype. This chain links TRBV15 with TRBJ2-7; 7 bases map to TRBD1. Germline CDR1 and CDR2: LNHNV and YYDKDF (reference sequence). The ends lost 1 base at V and 5 bases at J; junction bases unmatched: 8. The CDR3 consists of 15 residues. The CDR3 spells CATSRGQPDRNEQYF. The CDR3 bases are TGTGCCACCAGCAGAGGGCAACCGGACAGGAACGAGCAGTACTTC.